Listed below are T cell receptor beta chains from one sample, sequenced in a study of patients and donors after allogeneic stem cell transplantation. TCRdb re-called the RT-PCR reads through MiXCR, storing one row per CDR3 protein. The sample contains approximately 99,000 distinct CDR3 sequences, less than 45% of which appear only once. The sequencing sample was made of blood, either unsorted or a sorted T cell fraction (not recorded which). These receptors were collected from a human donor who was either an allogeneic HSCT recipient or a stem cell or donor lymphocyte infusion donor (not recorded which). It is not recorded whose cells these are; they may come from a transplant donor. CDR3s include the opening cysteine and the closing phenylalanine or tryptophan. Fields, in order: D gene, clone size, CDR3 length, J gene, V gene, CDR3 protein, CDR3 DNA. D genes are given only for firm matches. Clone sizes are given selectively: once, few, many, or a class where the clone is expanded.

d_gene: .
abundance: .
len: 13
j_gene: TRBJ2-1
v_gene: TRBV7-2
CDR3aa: CASSSSTVNEQFF
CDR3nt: TGTGCCAGCAGCTCGTCGACTGTCAATGAGCAGTTCTTC

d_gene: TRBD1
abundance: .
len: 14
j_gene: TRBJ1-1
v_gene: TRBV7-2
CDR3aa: CASSRYRGNTEAFF
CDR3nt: TGTGCCAGCAGCCGGTACAGGGGGAACACTGAAGCTTTCTTT

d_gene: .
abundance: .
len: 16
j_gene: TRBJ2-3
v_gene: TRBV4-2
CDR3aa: CASSQEWGLPADTQYF
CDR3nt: TGTGCCAGCAGCCAAGAGTGGGGGCTCCCGGCAGATACGCAGTATTTT

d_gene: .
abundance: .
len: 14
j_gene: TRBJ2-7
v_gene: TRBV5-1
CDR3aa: CASSYSPGNYEQYF
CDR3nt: TGCGCCAGCAGCTACTCCCCAGGGAACTACGAGCAGTACTTC

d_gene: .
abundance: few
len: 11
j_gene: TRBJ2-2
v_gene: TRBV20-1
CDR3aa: CSAMETGELFF
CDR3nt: TGCAGTGCTATGGAAACCGGGGAGCTGTTTTTT

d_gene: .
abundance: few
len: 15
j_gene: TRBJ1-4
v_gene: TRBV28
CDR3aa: CASSISGVRNEKLFF
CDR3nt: TGTGCCAGCTCTATATCGGGGGTCCGGAATGAAAAACTGTTTTTT

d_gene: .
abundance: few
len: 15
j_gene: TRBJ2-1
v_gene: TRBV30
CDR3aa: CAWSGQRSSYNEQFF
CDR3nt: TGTGCCTGGAGTGGGCAACGAAGCTCCTACAATGAGCAGTTCTTC

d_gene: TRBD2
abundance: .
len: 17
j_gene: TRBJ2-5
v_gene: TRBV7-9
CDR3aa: CASSLAALAGVRETQYF
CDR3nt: TGTGCCAGCAGCTTAGCGGCGTTAGCGGGAGTCAGAGAGACCCAGTACTTC

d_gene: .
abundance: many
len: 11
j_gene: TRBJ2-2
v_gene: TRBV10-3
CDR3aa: CAISRTGELFF
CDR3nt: TGTGCCATCAGCCGAACCGGGGAGCTGTTTTTT

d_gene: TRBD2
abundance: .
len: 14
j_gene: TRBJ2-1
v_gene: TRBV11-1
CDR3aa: CASNPSGKHNEQFF
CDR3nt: TGTGCCAGCAACCCGAGCGGGAAGCACAATGAGCAGTTCTTC